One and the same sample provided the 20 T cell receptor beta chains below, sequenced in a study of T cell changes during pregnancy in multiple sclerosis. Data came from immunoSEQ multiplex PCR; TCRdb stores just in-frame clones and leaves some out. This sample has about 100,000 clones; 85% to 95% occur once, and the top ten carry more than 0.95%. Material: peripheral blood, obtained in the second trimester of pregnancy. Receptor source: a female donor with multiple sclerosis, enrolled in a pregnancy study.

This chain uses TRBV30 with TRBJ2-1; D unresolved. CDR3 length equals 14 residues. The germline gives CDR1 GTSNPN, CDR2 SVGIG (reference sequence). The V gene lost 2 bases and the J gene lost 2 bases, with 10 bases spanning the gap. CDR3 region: CAWSRSGTYNEQFF. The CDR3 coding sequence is TGTGCCTGGAGTAGGTCAGGAACCTACAATGAGCAGTTCTTC.

This CDR3 reads CASSLRTRENGIQYF. The DNA for the CDR3 is TGTGCCAGCAGCTTAAGAACAAGGGAGAATGGCATTCAGTACTTC. The gene calls are TRBV7-8 and TRBJ2-4, with D perhaps TRBD2 (5 bases). V lost 2 bases and J 9 bases, leaving 17 bases between the germline ends. The germline CDR1 and CDR2 sequences are SGHVS and FQNEAQ. The CDR3 is 15 residues long. The full variable domain, rest sourced from reference TRBV7-8 and TRBJ2-4, is GAGVSQSPRYKVAKRGQDVALRCDPISGHVSLFWYQQALGQGPEFLTYFQNEAQLDKSGLPSDRFFAERPEGSVSTLKIQRTQQEDSAVYLCASSLRTRENGIQYFGAGTRLSVL.

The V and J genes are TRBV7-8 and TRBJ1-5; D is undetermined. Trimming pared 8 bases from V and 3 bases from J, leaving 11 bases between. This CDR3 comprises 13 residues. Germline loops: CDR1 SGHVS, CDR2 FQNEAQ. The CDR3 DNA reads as TGTGCCAGCGGGGAGGCCTACAATCAGCCCCAGCATTTT. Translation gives CASGEAYNQPQHF.

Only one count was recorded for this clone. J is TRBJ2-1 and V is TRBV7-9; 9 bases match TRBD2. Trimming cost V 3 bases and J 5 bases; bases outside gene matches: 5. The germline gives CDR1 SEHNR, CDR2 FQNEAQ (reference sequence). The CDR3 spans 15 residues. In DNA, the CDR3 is TGTGCCAGCAGCTTCGGGACTAGCCCCGACAATGAGCAGTTCTTC. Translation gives CASSFGTSPDNEQFF. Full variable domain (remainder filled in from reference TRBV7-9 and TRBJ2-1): DTGVSQNPRHKITKRGQNVTFRCDPISEHNRLYWYRQTLGQGPEFLTYFQNEAQLEKSRLLSDRFSAERPKGSFSTLEIQRTEQGDSAMYLCASSFGTSPDNEQFFGPGTRLTVL.

The CDR3 protein is CASSSARWNTEAFF. CDR3 DNA sequence: TGTGCCAGCAGTAGCGCCCGGTGGAACACTGAAGCTTTCTTT. This rearrangement joins TRBV27 to TRBJ1-1, with D hard to call. Germline assignment: CDR1 MNHEY and CDR2 SMNVEV (reference sequence). The CDR3 totals 14 residues. The ends were cut back, 5 bases at V and 1 base at J, with 11 bases in the middle.

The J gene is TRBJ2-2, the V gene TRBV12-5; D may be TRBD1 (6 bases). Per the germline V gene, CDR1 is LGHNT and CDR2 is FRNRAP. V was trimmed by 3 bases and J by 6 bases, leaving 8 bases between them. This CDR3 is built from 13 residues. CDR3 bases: TGTGCTAGTGGTTTCGAGGGGGCCGGGGAGCTGTTTTTT. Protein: CASGFEGAGELFF.

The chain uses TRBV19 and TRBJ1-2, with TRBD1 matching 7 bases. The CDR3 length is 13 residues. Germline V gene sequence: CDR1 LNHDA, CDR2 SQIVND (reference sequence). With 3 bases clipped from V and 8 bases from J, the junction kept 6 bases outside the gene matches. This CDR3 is CASSIRDRDGYTF. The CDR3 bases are TGTGCCAGTAGTATCCGTGACAGGGACGGCTACACCTTC. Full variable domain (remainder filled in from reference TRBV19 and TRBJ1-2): DGGITQSPKYLFRKEGQNVTLSCEQNLNHDAMYWYRQDPGQGLRLIYYSQIVNDFQKGDIAEGYSVSREKKESFPLTVTSAQKNPTAFYLCASSIRDRDGYTFGSGTRLTVV.

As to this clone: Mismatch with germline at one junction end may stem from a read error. CDR3 DNA: TGTGCCAGCAGTGAAGCGTCACTCGGGACATCATGCTTC. Translation: CASSEASLGTSCF. The chain has TRBV2 and TRBJ1-2; tentative D call: TRBD1 (6 bases). Germline CDR1 reads SNHLY; CDR2 reads FYNNEI. The length of the CDR3 is 13 residues.

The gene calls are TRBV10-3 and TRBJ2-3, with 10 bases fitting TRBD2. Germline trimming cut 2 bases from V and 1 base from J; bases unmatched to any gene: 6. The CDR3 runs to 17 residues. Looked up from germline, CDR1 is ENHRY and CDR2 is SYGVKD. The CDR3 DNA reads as TGTGCCATCAGTGAGGTCCTAGCGGGAGACCGCACAGATACGCAGTATTTT. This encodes CAISEVLAGDRTDTQYF.

The chain's CDR3 is CASSPGQSGRIQYF. The CDR3 bases are TGTGCCAGCAGTCCCGGACAGTCCGGGCGCATTCAGTACTTC. The chain employs TRBV28 and TRBJ2-4; D possibly corresponds to TRBD1 (6 bases). The V end lost 5 bases, the J end lost 9 bases, and 17 bases lay between the germline ends. Germline V CDR1 and CDR2: MDHEN, SYDVKM. This CDR3 is 14 amino acids long.

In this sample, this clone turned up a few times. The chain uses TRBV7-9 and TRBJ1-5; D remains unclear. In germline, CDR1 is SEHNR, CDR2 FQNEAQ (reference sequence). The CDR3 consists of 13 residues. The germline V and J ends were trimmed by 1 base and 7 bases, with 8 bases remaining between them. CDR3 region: CASSLGGEQPQHF. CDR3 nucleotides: TGTGCCAGCAGCTTAGGCGGTGAACAGCCCCAGCATTTT.

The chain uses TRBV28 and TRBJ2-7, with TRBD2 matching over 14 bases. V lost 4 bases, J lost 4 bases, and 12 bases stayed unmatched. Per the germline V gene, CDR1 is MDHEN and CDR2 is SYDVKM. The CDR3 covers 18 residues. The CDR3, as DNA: TGTGCCAGCAGTTCCAGACCCGGGACTAGCGGGAGATTATACGAGCAGTACTTC. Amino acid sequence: CASSSRPGTSGRLYEQYF.

CDR3 coding DNA: TGTGCCAGCACCCCAGGCCAGGGTCTAGGAACAAATGAAAAACTGTTTTTT. This encodes CASTPGQGLGTNEKLFF. The rearrangement joins TRBV4-2 to TRBJ1-4, with D possibly being TRBD1 (5 bases). This CDR3 contains 17 residues. The germline V gene encodes CDR1 LGHNA and CDR2 YNFKEQ. The ends were cut back, 7 bases at V and 5 bases at J, with 23 bases in the middle.

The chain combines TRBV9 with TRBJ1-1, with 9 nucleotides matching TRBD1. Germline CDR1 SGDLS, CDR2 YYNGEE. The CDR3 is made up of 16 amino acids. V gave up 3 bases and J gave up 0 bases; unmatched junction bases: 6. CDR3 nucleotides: TGTGCCAGCAGCGCCGGGACAGGGACCTTGAACACTGAAGCTTTCTTT. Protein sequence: CASSAGTGTLNTEAFF.

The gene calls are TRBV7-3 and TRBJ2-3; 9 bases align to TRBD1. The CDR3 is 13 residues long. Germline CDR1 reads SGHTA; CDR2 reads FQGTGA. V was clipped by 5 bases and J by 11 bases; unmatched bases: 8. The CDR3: CASSPTGTGMQYF. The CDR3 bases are TGTGCCAGCAGCCCCACCGGGACAGGGATGCAGTATTTT.

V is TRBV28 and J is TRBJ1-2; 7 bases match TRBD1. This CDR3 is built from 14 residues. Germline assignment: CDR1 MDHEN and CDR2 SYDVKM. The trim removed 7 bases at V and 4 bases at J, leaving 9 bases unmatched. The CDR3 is CASNYWDSTYGYTF. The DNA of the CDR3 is TGTGCCAGCAACTATTGGGACAGCACCTATGGCTACACCTTC.

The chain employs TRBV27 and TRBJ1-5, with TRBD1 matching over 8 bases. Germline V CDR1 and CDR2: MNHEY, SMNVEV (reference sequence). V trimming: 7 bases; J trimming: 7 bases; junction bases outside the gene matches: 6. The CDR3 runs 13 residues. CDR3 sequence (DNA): TGTGCCAGCACCTTTGGACAGGGACAGCCCCAGCATTTT. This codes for CASTFGQGQPQHF.

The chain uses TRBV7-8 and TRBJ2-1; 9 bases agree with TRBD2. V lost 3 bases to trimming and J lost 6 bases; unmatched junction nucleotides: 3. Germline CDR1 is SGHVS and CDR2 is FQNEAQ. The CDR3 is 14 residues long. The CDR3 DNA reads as TGTGCCAGCAGCTTGGCGGGAGGGCTCAATGAGCAGTTCTTC. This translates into CASSLAGGLNEQFF.

The CDR3 nucleotides are TGTGCCAGCAGCCCCAGAGGGACAGGGTCGGGAAACATTCAGTACTTC. Its protein is CASSPRGTGSGNIQYF. The rearrangement links TRBV7-3 to TRBJ2-4; 9 nucleotides agree with TRBD1. The V segment lost 5 bases and the J segment 6 bases; nucleotides outside the gene matches: 11. The CDR3 is 16 residues long. Germline V gene sequence: CDR1 SGHTA, CDR2 FQGTGA.

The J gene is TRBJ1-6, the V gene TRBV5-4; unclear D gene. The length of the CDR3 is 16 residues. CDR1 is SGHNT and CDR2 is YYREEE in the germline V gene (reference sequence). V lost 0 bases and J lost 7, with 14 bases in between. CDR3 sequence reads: CASSLGGNVENSPLHF. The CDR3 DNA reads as TGTGCCAGCAGCTTGGGAGGGAACGTAGAAAATTCACCCCTCCACTTT.